This T cell receptor (beta chain) appears in the sequencing data of a study of T cells in Graves' hyperthyroidism and ophthalmopathy. Study details: It was at initial diagnosis, before any treatment, that peripheral blood was collected. Whole-study findings and limits: In blood, most of the thyroid clonotypes expanded above 0.001 were also present.

Amplified TCR beta CDR3 regions derived from RNA transcripts. Researchers ran a first-round RT-PCR on the TCR CDR3 using the HTBI primer set. TCRdb redid the calling of the multiplex PCR reads with MiXCR, one entry per CDR3 protein. The sample has almost 600,000 distinct CDR3 sequences, about 15% seen once. This clonotype was detected many times. Its target is not known. The CDR3 totals 18 residues. Germline assignment: CDR1 MNHNS and CDR2 SASEGT. V lost 2 bases to trimming and J lost 2 bases; unmatched junction nucleotides: 10. Disease duration under 2 months; hyperthyroidism patients were aged 18 to 65.

Sample: blood. This receptor was identified in a woman aged 25 to 45 with Graves' hyperthyroidism that later progressed to Graves' ophthalmopathy. The V gene is TRBV6-1, the J gene TRBJ2-3, with TRBD2 matching 10 bases. Written as DNA, the CDR3 is TGTGCCAGCAGTGAAAGAATACGGACTAGCGGATACACAGATACGCAGTATTTT. It specifies CASSERIRTSGYTDTQYF.